This T cell receptor (beta chain) was observed in a study of T-cell reconstitution after alpha-beta-depleted transplantation in children. Points from the study as a whole: In some patients, recipient T cells and intrathymic progenitors surviving conditioning explained high day-60 diversity. A year had passed since transplant, and T-cell counts and diversity by then came mostly from newly produced T cells. About two months after transplant, alpha-beta T cells reportedly came from several hundred expanded graft clones.

As concerns this clonotype: The target antigen is unknown.

Germline CDR1 MGHDK, CDR2 SYGVNS. The V end lost 0 bases, the J end lost 6 bases, and 6 bases lay between the germline ends. The CDR3 is made up of 13 amino acids. TCRbeta library preparation incorporated unique molecular identifiers. TCRdb processed the PCR reads anew with MiXCR; each CDR3 protein has one entry. Of approximately 500,000 distinct CDR3 sequences listed, over 25% are singletons. The origin of this receptor is a boy younger than two with Wiskott-Aldrich syndrome, due to receive a stem cell transplant. The sequencing used PBMCs, collected before TCRalphabeta/CD19-depleted stem cell transplant. V and J are TRBV25-1 and TRBJ2-1, with D hard to call. DNA for the CDR3: TGTGCCAGCAGTGAATATTACAGCAATGAGCAGTTCTTC. It is translated as CASSEYYSNEQFF.